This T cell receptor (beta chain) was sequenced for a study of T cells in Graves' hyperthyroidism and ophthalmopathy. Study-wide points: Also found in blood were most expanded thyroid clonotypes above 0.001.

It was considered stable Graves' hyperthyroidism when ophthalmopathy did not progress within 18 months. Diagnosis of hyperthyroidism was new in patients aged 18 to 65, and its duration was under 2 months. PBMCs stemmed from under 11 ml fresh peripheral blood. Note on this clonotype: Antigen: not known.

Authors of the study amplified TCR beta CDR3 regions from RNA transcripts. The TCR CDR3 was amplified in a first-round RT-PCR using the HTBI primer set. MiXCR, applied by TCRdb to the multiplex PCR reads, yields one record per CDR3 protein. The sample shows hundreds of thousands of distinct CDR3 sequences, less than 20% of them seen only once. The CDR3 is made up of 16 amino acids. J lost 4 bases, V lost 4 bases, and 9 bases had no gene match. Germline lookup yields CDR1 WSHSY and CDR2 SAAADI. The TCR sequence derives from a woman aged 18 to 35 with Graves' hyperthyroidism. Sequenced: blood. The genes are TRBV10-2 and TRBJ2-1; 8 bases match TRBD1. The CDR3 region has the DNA TGCGCCAGCAGTGGGTCTGGGACAGGCCTATACAATGAGCAGTTCTTC. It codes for CASSGSGTGLYNEQFF.